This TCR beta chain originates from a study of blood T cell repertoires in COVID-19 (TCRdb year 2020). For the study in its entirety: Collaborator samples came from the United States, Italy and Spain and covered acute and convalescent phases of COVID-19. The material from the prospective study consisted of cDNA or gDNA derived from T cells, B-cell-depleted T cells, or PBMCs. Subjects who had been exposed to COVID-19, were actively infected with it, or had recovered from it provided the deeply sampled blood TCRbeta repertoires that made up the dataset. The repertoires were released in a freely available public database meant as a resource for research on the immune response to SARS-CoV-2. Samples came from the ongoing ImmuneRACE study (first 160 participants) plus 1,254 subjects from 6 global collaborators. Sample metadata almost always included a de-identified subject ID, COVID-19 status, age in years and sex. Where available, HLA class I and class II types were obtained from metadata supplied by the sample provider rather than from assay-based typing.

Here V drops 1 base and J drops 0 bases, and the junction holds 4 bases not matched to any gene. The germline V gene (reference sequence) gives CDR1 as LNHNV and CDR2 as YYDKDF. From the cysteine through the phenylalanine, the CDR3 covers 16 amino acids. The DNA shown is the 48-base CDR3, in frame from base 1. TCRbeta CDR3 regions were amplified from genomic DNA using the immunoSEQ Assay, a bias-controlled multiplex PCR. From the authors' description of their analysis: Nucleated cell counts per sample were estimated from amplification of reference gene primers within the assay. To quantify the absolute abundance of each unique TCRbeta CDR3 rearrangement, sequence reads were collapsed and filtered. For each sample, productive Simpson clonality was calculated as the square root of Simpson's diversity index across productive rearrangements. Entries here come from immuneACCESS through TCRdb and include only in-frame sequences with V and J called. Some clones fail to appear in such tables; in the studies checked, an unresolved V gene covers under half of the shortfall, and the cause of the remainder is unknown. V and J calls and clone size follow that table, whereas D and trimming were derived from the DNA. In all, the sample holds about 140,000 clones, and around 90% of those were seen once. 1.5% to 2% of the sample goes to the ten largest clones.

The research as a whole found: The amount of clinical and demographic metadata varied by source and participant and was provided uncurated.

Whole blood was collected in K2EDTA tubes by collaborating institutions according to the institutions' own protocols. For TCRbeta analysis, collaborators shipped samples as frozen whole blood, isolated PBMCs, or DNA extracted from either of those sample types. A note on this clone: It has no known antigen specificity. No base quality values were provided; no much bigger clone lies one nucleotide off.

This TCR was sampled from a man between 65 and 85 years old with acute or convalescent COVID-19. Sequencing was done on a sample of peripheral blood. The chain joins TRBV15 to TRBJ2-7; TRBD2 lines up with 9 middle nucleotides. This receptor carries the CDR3 CATSRVGGGVSYEQYF. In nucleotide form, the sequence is TGTGCCACCAGCAGAGTCGGCGGGGGGGTCTCCTACGAGCAGTACTTC.